A single sample is the source of the 24 T cell receptor beta chains below, sequenced in a study of blood T cell repertoires in COVID-19. Sequencing used immunoSEQ multiplex PCR; TCRdb keeps in-frame clones, though not all of them. The table includes about 140,000 clones, 86% detected once. Sequenced input: peripheral blood. Receptor source: a woman aged 60-70 years with acute or convalescent COVID-19.

CDR3 sequence: CAWSVLREGSYNSPLHF. As DNA, the CDR3 is TGTGCCTGGAGTGTACTTCGGGAGGGCTCCTATAATTCACCCCTCCACTTT. The chain combines TRBV30 with TRBJ1-6; no reliable D call. The germline gives CDR1 GTSNPN, CDR2 SVGIG (reference sequence). There are 17 residues in the CDR3. Trimming removed 0 bases at V and 0 bases at J, with 12 bases between.

In regard to this clone: This sample also contains other DNA sequences that code for the same CDR3. The chain has TRBV5-1 and TRBJ2-3; D might be TRBD1 (7 bases). CDR1 is SGHRS and CDR2 is YFSETQ in the germline V gene. The germline V and J ends were trimmed by 4 bases and 3 bases, with 9 bases remaining between them. This CDR3 contains 13 residues. The CDR3 spells CASSPGGTDTQYF. CDR3 nucleotides: TGCGCCAGCAGCCCAGGGGGGACAGATACGCAGTATTTT.

The CDR3 DNA reads TGCGCCAGCAGCCAAGATCCAAGAAACACCATATATTTT. It is translated as CASSQDPRNTIYF. The rearrangement links TRBV4-3 to TRBJ1-3; D remains ambiguous. Germline CDR1 and CDR2: LGHNA and YSLEER. V was shortened by 0 bases and J by 5 bases, with 5 bases between the two germline ends. This CDR3 has 13 amino acids.

The CDR3 bases are TGTGCCAGCACCCCTGGACTAGCGGGAGGTAAAGAGACCCAGTACTTC. This encodes CASTPGLAGGKETQYF. The rearrangement uses TRBV7-2 and TRBJ2-5, with 14 bases aligning to TRBD2. CDR1 SGHTA and CDR2 FQGNSA come from the germline V gene. The V gene end was trimmed by 7 bases and the J gene end by 3 bases; junction bases not matched to a gene: 7. This CDR3 comprises 16 residues.

This sequence joins TRBV6-5 and TRBJ1-5; D is uncertain. Germline V gives CDR1 MNHEY, CDR2 SVGAGI. V was cut by 6 bases and J by 4 bases, with 4 bases left in between. The CDR3 is 11 amino acids. DNA for the CDR3: TGTGCCAGCAGCCAAAATCAGCCCCAGCATTTT. It translates to CASSQNQPQHF.

V and J are TRBV6-1 and TRBJ2-3, with a weak D call TRBD1 (5 bases). CDR3 length: 15 residues. Trimming pared 1 base from V and 0 bases from J, leaving 8 bases between. Per germline, CDR1 MNHNS and CDR2 SASEGT. CDR3 residues: CASSEDRRSTDTQYF. The CDR3 nucleotides read TGTGCCAGCAGTGAAGACAGGCGGAGCACAGATACGCAGTATTTT.

V gene TRBV7-2 combines with J gene TRBJ2-3; D perhaps matches TRBD2 (6 bases). Germline V gene sequence: CDR1 SGHTA, CDR2 FQGNSA. V was trimmed by 5 bases and J by 4 bases, leaving 16 bases between them. CDR3 length: 15 amino acids. This CDR3 is CASSTAGLVSDTQYF. The CDR3 DNA reads TGTGCCAGCAGCACCGCGGGACTTGTTTCAGATACGCAGTATTTT.

This chain joins TRBV19 and TRBJ1-5; D gene uncertain. The germline V and J ends were trimmed by 5 bases and 0 bases, with 8 bases remaining between them. Germline V gene lookup returns CDR1 LNHDA and CDR2 SQIVND (reference sequence). The CDR3 has 14 residues. The CDR3 sequence: CASSPRGSNQPQHF. The CDR3 nucleotides are TGTGCCAGTAGTCCGCGGGGTAGCAATCAGCCCCAGCATTTT.

The CDR3 here is CASSQALAGAPEDTQYF. The DNA of the CDR3 is TGTGCCAGCAGCCAGGCCCTAGCGGGGGCCCCTGAAGATACGCAGTATTTT. The V and J genes are TRBV4-2 and TRBJ2-3, with TRBD2 matching over 10 bases. Looked up from germline, CDR1 is LGHNA and CDR2 is YNFKEQ. V gave up 3 bases and J gave up 5 bases; unmatched junction bases: 11. This CDR3 is 17 amino acids long.

V usage is TRBV5-4 and J usage is TRBJ2-1; 7 nucleotides line up with TRBD1. The CDR3 sequence is 15 residues long. CDR1 is SGHNT and CDR2 is YYREEE in the germline V gene (reference sequence). V dropped 2 bases and J dropped 1; count of bases not matched to a gene: 3. The CDR3 region has the DNA TGTGCCAGCAGCTTAGGACAGGTTTCCTACAATGAGCAGTTCTTC. This sequence encodes CASSLGQVSYNEQFF.

The chain carries TRBV7-9 and TRBJ1-1; D unclear. CDR3 length equals 12 residues. Germline V gene sequence: CDR1 SEHNR, CDR2 FQNEAQ (reference sequence). V lost 3 bases, J lost 5 bases, and 7 bases lay in between. This chain's CDR3 is CASSLRGTEAFF. The DNA of the CDR3 is TGTGCCAGCAGCTTGCGGGGTACTGAAGCTTTCTTT.

The J gene is TRBJ1-1, the V gene TRBV11-3; 9 nucleotides line up with TRBD1. CDR1 and CDR2 (germline): SGHNT, YENEEA. With 5 bases clipped from V and 1 base from J, the junction kept 5 bases outside the gene matches. The CDR3 contains 15 residues. CDR3: CASSIGQGRNTEAFF. The CDR3, as DNA: TGTGCCAGCAGCATCGGACAGGGGCGGAACACTGAAGCTTTCTTT.

Worth noting for this clone: In the same sample, other DNA sequences code for this CDR3. The CDR3 nucleotides are TGTGCCAGCAGTCGACAGGGGACCTACGAGCAGTACTTC. Residues: CASSRQGTYEQYF. The chain joins TRBV3-1 (or the pseudogene TRBV3-2) to TRBJ2-7, with 8 nucleotides matching TRBD1. This CDR3 comprises 13 residues. The V gene's germline CDR1 is LGHDT and CDR2 YNNKEL (reference sequence). Losses at the gene ends were 6 bases for V and 2 bases for J; bases not matched to a gene: 3.

This clone showed up just a few times. The J gene is TRBJ2-2, the V gene TRBV7-9, with TRBD1 matching over 9 bases. V lost 5 bases, J lost 1 base, and 5 bases stayed unmatched. The germline V gene encodes CDR1 SEHNR and CDR2 FQNEAQ (reference sequence). CDR3 length: 16 residues. CDR3 loop: CASSASDRGNTGELFF. The CDR3 nucleotides read TGTGCCAGCAGCGCCTCGGACAGGGGGAACACCGGGGAGCTGTTTTTT.

The chain joins TRBV5-5 to TRBJ1-3; 8 bases fit TRBD1. Trimming cost V 3 bases and J 2 bases; bases outside gene matches: 4. Germline CDR1 SGHKS, CDR2 YYEKEE (reference sequence). The CDR3 is made up of 15 amino acids. CDR3 DNA: TGTGCCAGCAGCTCTACAGGGGGGGCTGGAAACACCATATATTTT. This encodes CASSSTGGAGNTIYF.

V and J are TRBV4-1 and TRBJ1-2; 7 bases match TRBD1. CDR1 and CDR2 from the germline V gene are MGHRA and YSYEKL. The length of the CDR3 is 13 residues. The J segment lost 8 bases and the V segment lost 2 bases, leaving 5 bases of the junction unmatched. CDR3 in DNA: TGCGCCAGCAGCCAACACAGGGGACTGGGCTACACCTTC. As protein: CASSQHRGLGYTF.

The genes are TRBV18 and TRBJ2-2, with D perhaps TRBD2 (7 bases). Germline assignment: CDR1 KGHSH and CDR2 LQKENI. The V end lost 3 bases, the J end lost 4 bases, and 15 bases lay between the germline ends. The CDR3 is 16 residues long. The CDR3 loop is CASSPRRGPGTGELFF. The CDR3 nucleotides read TGTGCCAGCTCACCCCGGCGGGGGCCGGGCACCGGGGAGCTGTTTTTT. The complete variable domain, with remaining parts taken from reference TRBV18 and TRBJ2-2, reads NAGVMQNPRHLVRRRGQEARLRCSPMKGHSHVYWYRQLPEEGLKFMVYLQKENIIDESGMPKERFSAEFPKEGPSILRIQQVVRGDSAAYFCASSPRRGPGTGELFFGEGSRLTVL.

In DNA, the CDR3 is TGCGCCAGCAGCTTGGCTAGCGGGGCCTCCAATGAGCAGTTCTTC. This sequence encodes CASSLASGASNEQFF. The rearrangement uses TRBV5-1 and TRBJ2-1, with 9 bases fitting TRBD2. Germline V gives CDR1 SGHRS, CDR2 YFSETQ. V shed 0 bases and J 6 bases; nucleotides not matched to a gene: 4. This CDR3 has 15 amino acids.

The chain has TRBV10-3 and TRBJ2-1; tentative D call: TRBD2 (7 bases). Looked up from germline, CDR1 is ENHRY and CDR2 is SYGVKD. This CDR3 spans 13 amino acids. V shed 11 bases and J shed 8 bases, with 19 bases lying between them. The CDR3 here is CASTGGGRDEQFF. In DNA form, the CDR3 reads TGTGCCTCTACTGGCGGGGGCAGGGATGAGCAGTTCTTC.

In nucleotides, the CDR3 is TGTGCCAGTAAAGTGGTGGAGGCAGGGGCGAACACTGAAGCTTTCTTT. Protein: CASKVVEAGANTEAFF. The chain employs TRBV19 and TRBJ1-1; D perhaps matches TRBD1 (6 bases). Trimming took 7 bases from V and 1 from J, leaving 19 bases between them. The CDR3 is 16 residues long. Germline V CDR1 and CDR2: LNHDA, SQIVND (reference sequence).

V and J are TRBV11-3 and TRBJ2-7, with a weak D call TRBD1 (6 bases). The CDR3 runs to 15 residues. From germline, CDR1 is SGHNT and CDR2 YENEEA. V lost 3 bases, J lost 2 bases, and 14 bases lay in between. CDR3 coding DNA: TGTGCCAGCAGCTTCCCGGGACACATAACCTACGAGCAGTACTTC. Residues: CASSFPGHITYEQYF. The variable domain in full, completed from reference TRBV11-3 and TRBJ2-7, reads EAGVVQSPRYKIIEKKQPVAFWCNPISGHNTLYWYLQNLGQGPELLIRYENEEAVDDSQLPKDRFSAERLKGVDSTLKIQPAELGDSAVYLCASSFPGHITYEQYFGPGTRLTVT.

This clone was picked up one time. The V gene is TRBV6-5, the J gene TRBJ2-7, with 10 positions matching TRBD1. CDR3 length: 12 amino acids. Germline CDR1 and CDR2: MNHEY and SVGAGI. Trimming at V came to 7 bases and at J to 6 bases, leaving 3 bases not matched to a gene. Here the CDR3 DNA reads TGTGCCAGCACGGGACAGGGGCGCGAGCAGTACTTC. Translation: CASTGQGREQYF.

This chain joins TRBV5-1 and TRBJ2-6, with 8 bases matching TRBD1. V shed 1 base, J shed 0 bases, and the junction held 9 bases outside the gene matches. The CDR3 sequence is 19 residues long. CDR1 is SGHRS and CDR2 is YFSETQ in the germline V gene. In DNA form, the CDR3 reads TGCGCCAGCAGCTTGTCCCTCCCGGGACAGGTCTCTGGGGCCAACGTCCTGACTTTC. The encoded protein is CASSLSLPGQVSGANVLTF.

To note about this clone: One junction end disagrees with the germline gene, perhaps due to a read error. The V gene is TRBV4-2, the J gene TRBJ1-3; tentative D call: TRBD1 (6 bases). Germline lookup yields CDR1 LGHNA and CDR2 YNFKEQ. CDR3 length equals 17 residues. The CDR3, as DNA: TGTGCCAGCAGTCAAGAGGGGACACGGATCTCTGGAAACACCATATATTTT. The encoded protein is CASSQEGTRISGNTIYF.